The clone carrying this TCR beta chain was counted a few times. These data originate in a study of blood T cells in healthy people across ages. Germline V gene lookup returns CDR1 SGHTA and CDR2 FQGNSA. The CDR3 is made up of 16 amino acids. J was trimmed by 5 bases and V by 2 bases; bases with no gene match: 8. Alongside a J-beta primer mix, a sample-barcoded 5' primer served in a second PCR lasting roughly 7 to 11 cycles. TCRdb reprocessed the 5' RACE reads via MiXCR and lists one record per CDR3 protein. The sample carries 800,000 or so distinct CDR3 sequences, 25% recorded once. Samples each had at least 5.5 micrograms of total RNA extracted. Another study also made use of these data, one on T cells of mothers and their children. From that paper: Whatever RNA was extracted went entirely into cDNA synthesis, at approximately 1.4 ug per 15 ul. Slightly higher but non-significant overlap marked related mother-child pairs versus unrelated pairs.

The origin of this receptor is a boy between 10 and 17 years old in good health. Material for sequencing was blood. This chain joins TRBV7-2 and TRBJ1-4; 7 bases match TRBD1. The CDR3 here is CASSLRTGSENEKLFF. CDR3 sequence (DNA): TGTGCCAGCAGCTTAAGGACAGGATCCGAAAATGAAAAACTGTTTTTT.